This entry features one T cell receptor (beta chain) sequence. The repertoire was sequenced with immunoSEQ multiplex PCR; TCRdb's copy has only in-frame clones and lacks some. The table has tens of thousands of clones, roughly 95% seen once; the top ten hold 0.3% to 0.4%. The sample belongs to a study of technical replicates of blood from a few donors. After removal of 2 bases from V and 1 base from J, the junction contained 6 bases not matched to a gene. The CDR3 runs to 17 residues. Germline CDR1 is SGHAT and CDR2 is FQNNGV. Sample: T cells isolated from PBMCs. The rearrangement uses TRBV11-2 and TRBJ2-7; 12 positions match TRBD2. The clonotype comes from a human donor in good health. The CDR3 protein is CASSLRATSGRSYEQYF. Here the CDR3 DNA reads TGTGCCAGCAGCTTAAGGGCGACTAGCGGGAGATCCTACGAGCAGTACTTC.